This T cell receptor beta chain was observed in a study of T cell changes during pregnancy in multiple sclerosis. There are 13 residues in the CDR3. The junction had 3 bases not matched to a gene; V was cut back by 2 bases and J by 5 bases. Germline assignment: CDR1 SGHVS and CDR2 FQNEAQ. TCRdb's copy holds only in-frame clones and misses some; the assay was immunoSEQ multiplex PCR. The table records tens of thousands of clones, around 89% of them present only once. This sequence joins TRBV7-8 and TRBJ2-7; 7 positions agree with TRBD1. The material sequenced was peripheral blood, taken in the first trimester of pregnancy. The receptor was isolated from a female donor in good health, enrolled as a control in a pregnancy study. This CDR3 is CASSLSRGNEQYF. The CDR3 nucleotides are TGTGCCAGCAGCTTAAGCAGGGGGAACGAGCAGTACTTC.